This T cell receptor (beta chain) was observed in a study of blood T cell repertoires in COVID-19. Libraries were prepared by immunoSEQ multiplex PCR; TCRdb keeps only in-frame clonotypes and omits some of them. The sample shows some 140,000 clones, about 76% of them seen only once. Trimming removed 4 bases from V and 3 bases from J; junction bases left unmatched: 7. From germline, CDR1 is KGHDR and CDR2 SFDVKD. The CDR3 has 15 amino acids. The sequence was collected from an elderly man with acute or convalescent COVID-19. The sequencing sample was made of peripheral blood. V gene TRBV24-1 combines with J gene TRBJ1-2; 7 bases map to TRBD1. The CDR3: CATSDGQGDYYGYTF. For the CDR3, the DNA is TGTGCCACCAGTGACGGGCAGGGGGATTACTATGGCTACACCTTC.